The 28 T cell receptor beta chains below were found in one sample sequenced in a study of Tregs in tolerant kidney transplant recipients. Assay: immunoSEQ multiplex PCR; the TCRdb copy retains only in-frame clones and omits some. The sample table sets out approximately 50,000 clones. Sequenced material: CD4+ T cells from blood, taken before the transplant. The receptors stem from a human donor who received a combined kidney and bone marrow transplant.

Of note for this clone: Sequencing ends 3 residues short of the CDR3 end; the germline J gene provides the rest. The chain uses TRBV6-2 or TRBV6-3 and TRBJ2-7, with a weak D call TRBD2 (6 bases). The CDR3 totals 14 residues. Germline-derived CDR1 and CDR2 are MNHEY and SVGEGT. Trimming left V 8 bases short and J 4 bases short, with 18 bases between. This CDR3 reads CASLPVTGGYEQYF. The part of the CDR3 DNA that was read is TGTGCCAGCCTACCAGTTACTGGAGGGTACGAG.

Comment on this clone: From the germline J gene comes the end of the CDR3, since the read stops 3 residues before it. The J gene is TRBJ2-3, the V gene TRBV18; D perhaps matches TRBD2 (6 bases). The CDR3 sequence is 17 residues long. Germline CDR1 KGHSH, CDR2 LQKENI. V was trimmed by 2 bases and J by 0 bases, leaving 15 bases between them. This CDR3 reads CASSPISRGPSTDTQYF. The DNA read from the CDR3 is TGTGCCAGCTCACCAATTTCGCGGGGACCTAGCACAGATACG.

Remarks on this clone: The read stops 3 residues short of the end of the CDR3; the missing end is completed from the germline J gene. The chain couples TRBV6-2 or TRBV6-3 to TRBJ2-7; 7 nucleotides match TRBD2. Per the germline V gene, CDR1 is MNHEY and CDR2 is SVGEGT. The CDR3 has 15 amino acids. J lost 1 base, V lost 2 bases, and 5 bases had no gene match. The CDR3 reads CASSYGGGRSYEQYF. The sequenced part of the CDR3 DNA is TGTGCCAGCAGTTACGGGGGGGGAAGGTCCTACGAG.

Worth noting for this clone: Read data end 3 residues before the CDR3 end; the end is taken from the germline J gene. The chain uses TRBV19 and TRBJ2-3; TRBD1 matches at 9 bases. The CDR3 is 16 residues long. The J segment lost 5 bases and the V segment lost 5 bases, leaving 11 bases of the junction unmatched. CDR1 is LNHDA, CDR2 SQIVND, per germline (reference sequence). CDR3 bases read: TGTGCCAGTAGTGTACTGGGACAGGGAATTGGAGATACG. Encoded protein: CASSVLGQGIGDT. The CDR3 in full is CASSVLGQGIGDTQYF.

Comments on this clone: The read ends 3 residues early relative to the CDR3; the germline J gene fills the gap. This chain links TRBV19 with TRBJ1-1, with 7 bases fitting TRBD1. Germline CDR1 LNHDA, CDR2 SQIVND (reference sequence). CDR3 length equals 20 residues. V was clipped by 5 bases and J by 1 base; unmatched bases: 22. The CDR3 loop reads CASSQGVTGFFPRENTEAFF. The part of the CDR3 DNA that was read is TGTGCCAGTAGTCAGGGGGTGACAGGGTTTTTCCCTCGCGAGAACACTGAA.

Concerning this clone itself: The read gets to within 3 residues of the CDR3 end, and the germline J gene fills in the rest. The rearrangement uses TRBV2 and TRBJ2-1; 14 nucleotides match TRBD2. V trimming: 6 bases; J trimming: 1 base; junction bases outside the gene matches: 8. The CDR3 consists of 18 residues. Germline CDR1 reads SNHLY; CDR2 reads FYNNEI. The CDR3 spells CASRDGTSGSKSYNEQFF. The part of the CDR3 DNA that was read is TGTGCCAGCAGGGACGGGACTAGCGGGAGTAAGTCCTACAATGAG.

As to this clone: The read stops 3 residues short of the end of the CDR3; the missing end is completed from the germline J gene. The gene calls are TRBV7-6 and TRBJ2-7; 12 nucleotides align to TRBD1. V was pared by 5 bases and J by 5 bases, with 7 bases of the junction left unmatched. Germline CDR1 is SGHVS and CDR2 is FNYEAQ. The length of the CDR3 is 15 residues. This CDR3 is CASSPGTGGADEQYF. Incomplete CDR3 DNA: TGTGCCAGCAGCCCCGGGACAGGGGGCGCAGACGAG.

Comment on this clone: Read coverage stops 3 residues before the CDR3 terminus; the germline J gene supplies the remainder. J is TRBJ1-2 and V is TRBV7-2; D may be TRBD1 (6 bases). The length of the CDR3 is 14 residues. Germline loops: CDR1 SGHTA, CDR2 FQGNSA. Partial CDR3 DNA: TGTGCCAGCAGCTTAGAAGGAGGGACACCCGGC. Translation gives CASSLEGGTPG. From start to end, the CDR3 is CASSLEGGTPGYTF.

Note on this clone: From the germline J gene comes the end of the CDR3, since the read stops 3 residues before it. The chain carries TRBV6-2 or TRBV6-3 and TRBJ2-3, with 9 bases lining up with TRBD2. This CDR3 comprises 15 residues. The V gene's germline CDR1 is MNHEY and CDR2 SVGEGT. The sequenced CDR3 bases are TGTGCCAGCAGCGACGGAGCGGGAGGTCGGGGCTCG. It encodes CASSDGAGGRGS. In full, the CDR3 reads CASSDGAGGRGSQYF.

In the case of this clone: The read terminates 3 residues ahead of where the CDR3 ends, so the germline J gene completes it. The genes are TRBV18 and TRBJ2-3, with D perhaps TRBD1 (5 bases). The CDR3 totals 15 residues. Trimming left V 5 bases short and J 5 bases short, with 17 bases between. Germline CDR1 and CDR2: KGHSH and LQKENI. CDR3 region: CASSSTGIVGDTQYF. The DNA read from the CDR3 is TGTGCCAGCTCATCCACAGGTATTGTTGGAGATACG.

A note on this clone: The CDR3 extends 3 residues past the end of the read, so its final part is completed from the germline J gene. The V and J genes are TRBV6-2 or TRBV6-3 and TRBJ2-5; D is uncertain. Per the germline V gene, CDR1 is MNHEY and CDR2 is SVGEGT. The CDR3 totals 14 residues. Trimming shortened V by 2 bases and J by 5 bases, and 12 bases separated the two germline ends. The CDR3 DNA, read in part, is TGTGCCAGCAGTTACATCGGGTTTTCGGAGACC. It specifies CASSYIGFSET. The full CDR3 reads CASSYIGFSETQYF.

In regard to this clone: The observed sequence ends 3 residues before the CDR3 terminus, with the missing tail filled in from the germline J gene. The rearrangement links TRBV10-3 to TRBJ2-7; TRBD1 matches 10 bases. The length of the CDR3 is 16 residues. Germline CDR1 and CDR2: ENHRY and SYGVKD. Trimming took 3 bases from V and 0 from J; bases not matched to a gene: 5. The sequenced CDR3 bases are TGTGCCATCAGTGAAGGCAGACAGGGGGCCTCCTACGAG. Protein product: CAISEGRQGASYE. The CDR3 in full is CAISEGRQGASYEQYF.

Points on this clone: The read stops 3 residues short of the end of the CDR3; the missing end is completed from the germline J gene. The V and J genes are TRBV19 and TRBJ1-6; D not certain. V lost 6 bases to trimming and J lost 0 bases, with 12 bases between them. Per the germline V gene, CDR1 is LNHDA and CDR2 is SQIVND (reference sequence). This CDR3 has 16 amino acids. CDR3 DNA (partial): TGTGCCAGTAGCGCCGGCGGCAGCTCCTATAATTCACCC. The encoded protein is CASSAGGSSYNSP. The whole CDR3 reads CASSAGGSSYNSPLHF.

About this clone itself: The read ends 3 residues shy of where the CDR3 ends; the end is completed using the germline J gene. The chain has TRBV18 and TRBJ1-3; TRBD1 matches at 9 bases. Germline V gives CDR1 KGHSH, CDR2 LQKENI. V dropped 2 bases and J dropped 0; count of bases not matched to a gene: 8. The CDR3 has 18 amino acids. The sequenced part of the CDR3 DNA is TGTGCCAGCTCACCAAGGAGGGGGACAGGGAACTCTGGAAACACC. Its protein is CASSPRRGTGNSGNT. In full, the CDR3 reads CASSPRRGTGNSGNTIYF.

Points on this clone: The CDR3 is cut off 3 residues early in the read; its end comes from the germline J gene. This chain joins TRBV5-6 and TRBJ2-5; a possible D gene is TRBD2 (5 bases). The germline V gene encodes CDR1 SGHDT and CDR2 YYEEEE. The CDR3 consists of 14 residues. Trimming removed 0 bases from V and 5 bases from J, with 11 bases in between. The sequenced CDR3 bases are TGTGCCAGCAGCTTGGGAGGCCGCGGGGAGACC. Its protein product is CASSLGGRGET. The full CDR3 protein reads CASSLGGRGETQYF.

Concerning this clone: The read is 3 residues too short to cover the CDR3 end, so that end is filled in from the germline J gene. J is TRBJ1-6 and V is TRBV14; perhaps TRBD1 as D (5 bases). This CDR3 is 13 amino acids long. Germline V gives CDR1 SGHDN, CDR2 FVKESK. Trimming shortened V by 5 bases and J by 8 bases, and 10 bases separated the two germline ends. The covered CDR3 bases are TGTGCCAGCAGCATGACAGACCATTCACCC. As protein: CASSMTDHSP. The CDR3, in full, reads CASSMTDHSPLHF. Using reference TRBV14 and TRBJ1-6 for the parts outside the CDR3, the full variable domain is EAGVTQFPSHSVIEKGQTVTLRCDPISGHDNLYWYRRVMGKEIKFLLHFVKESKQDESGMPNNRFLAERTGGTYSTLKVQPAELEDSGVYFCASSMTDHSPLHFGNGTRLTVT.

Comment on this clone: The CDR3 end falls 3 residues outside the read, so it is completed with the germline J gene. The gene calls are TRBV7-8 and TRBJ2-3; TRBD2 matches at 7 bases. In germline, CDR1 is SGHVS, CDR2 FQNEAQ. The CDR3 is 15 residues long. The ends lost 5 bases at V and 2 bases at J; junction bases unmatched: 7. CDR3 DNA (partial): TGTGCCAGCAGCCAAACTAGCGCTAACACAGATACG. Its translation: CASSQTSANTDT. The whole CDR3 protein is CASSQTSANTDTQYF.

About this clone itself: Read data end 3 residues before the CDR3 end; the end is taken from the germline J gene. The V and J genes are TRBV7-9 and TRBJ2-3; D not certain. In germline, CDR1 is SEHNR, CDR2 FQNEAQ (reference sequence). CDR3 length equals 14 residues. With 3 bases removed from V and 2 bases from J, the gap between germline ends came to 9 bases. Partial CDR3 DNA: TGTGCCAGCAGCTTTTCGGGTTACACAGATACG. Residues: CASSFSGYTDT. The full CDR3 protein reads CASSFSGYTDTQYF.

CDR3 DNA (partial): TGTGCCAGCAGCCCGGGACAGGCGGGAGAGACC. Its protein product is CASSPGQAGET. The CDR3 reads in full as CASSPGQAGETQYF. J is TRBJ2-5 and V is TRBV7-2; 8 nucleotides line up with TRBD1. The read finishes 3 residues shy of the CDR3 end, and the germline J gene is used to complete it. V trimming: 5 bases; J trimming: 4 bases; junction bases outside the gene matches: 6. CDR3 size: 14 residues. CDR1 and CDR2 from the germline V gene are SGHTA and FQGNSA.

Details on this clone: The sequenced fragment ends 3 residues before the CDR3 boundary, so the rest is inferred from the germline J gene. V usage is TRBV7-9 and J usage is TRBJ1-1; TRBD1 matches 10 bases. Germline V gene data show CDR1 as SEHNR and CDR2 as FQNEAQ (reference sequence). V lost 0 bases to trimming and J lost 7 bases; unmatched junction nucleotides: 5. This CDR3 contains 15 residues. The CDR3 reads CASSLARQGAGEAFF. The sequenced part of the CDR3 DNA is TGTGCCAGCAGCTTAGCTAGACAGGGGGCGGGTGAA.

A word on this clone: The sequenced fragment ends 3 residues before the CDR3 boundary, so the rest is inferred from the germline J gene. The J gene is TRBJ2-7, the V gene TRBV30; D may be TRBD2 (5 bases). Trimming took 2 bases from V and 6 from J, leaving 14 bases between them. Germline loops: CDR1 GTSNPN, CDR2 SVGIG (reference sequence). The CDR3 length is 13 residues. CDR3 protein: CAWSSDYPGEQYF. The sequenced part of the CDR3 DNA is TGTGCCTGGAGTTCCGACTATCCAGGCGAG. Together with reference TRBV30 and TRBJ2-7, the CDR3 gives the full variable domain: SQTIHQWPATLVQPVGSPLSLECTVEGTSNPNLYWYRQAAGRGLQLLFYSVGIGQISSEVPQNLSASRPQDRQFILSSKKLLLSDSGFYLCAWSSDYPGEQYFGPGTRLTVT.

About this clone itself: The missing CDR3 end, 3 residues past where the read stops, is filled in from the germline J gene. The chain links TRBV20-1 to TRBJ2-3; 7 bases agree with TRBD2. This CDR3 region has 14 residues. Trimming at V came to 8 bases and at J to 2 bases, leaving 10 bases not matched to a gene. CDR1 DFQATT and CDR2 SNEGSKA come from the germline V gene (reference sequence). The CDR3 sequence is CSLGLADPTDTQYF. The CDR3 bases that were read are TGCAGTCTCGGGCTAGCGGATCCCACAGATACG.

A note on this clone: The missing CDR3 end, 3 residues past where the read stops, is filled in from the germline J gene. The V call is TRBV18, the J call TRBJ1-1; D is unresolved. This CDR3 region has 13 residues. Trimming took 4 bases from V and 7 from J, leaving 13 bases between them. Germline CDR1 reads KGHSH; CDR2 reads LQKENI. The CDR3 region is CASSLSDTREAFF. The covered CDR3 bases are TGTGCCAGCTCACTCTCCGACACTCGTGAA.

Concerning this clone itself: The CDR3 end is not reached by the read, which stops 3 residues before it; the germline J gene fills it in. The chain links TRBV30 to TRBJ2-3; the match to TRBD1 covers 11 bases. Germline-derived CDR1 and CDR2 are GTSNPN and SVGIG (reference sequence). This CDR3 comprises 15 residues. After removal of 5 bases from V and 4 bases from J, the junction contained 8 bases not matched to a gene. CDR3 in amino acids: CAWGGDRGIPDTQYF. The sequenced part of the CDR3 DNA is TGTGCCTGGGGGGGGGACAGGGGGATACCAGATACG.

Worth noting for this clone: Coverage ceases 3 residues before the CDR3 finishes, and the germline J gene fills in the end. V is TRBV19 and J is TRBJ1-1; D might be TRBD1 (5 bases). The CDR3 is 13 residues long. The germline V gene has CDR1 LNHDA and CDR2 SQIVND (reference sequence). With 7 bases removed from V and 1 base from J, the gap between germline ends came to 10 bases. The part of the CDR3 DNA that was read is TGTGCCAGTAACCCCAGGGAGAACACTGAA. Translation: CASNPRENTE. The full CDR3 protein is CASNPRENTEAFF.

A note on this clone: The read gets to within 3 residues of the CDR3 end, and the germline J gene fills in the rest. The J gene is TRBJ2-7, the V gene TRBV5-1; 9 bases agree with TRBD1. Losses at the gene ends were 4 bases for V and 5 bases for J; bases not matched to a gene: 7. This CDR3 has 14 amino acids. From germline, CDR1 is SGHRS and CDR2 YFSETQ. The CDR3 bases that were read are TGCGCCAGCAGCCAGGGACAGGGCCGACACGAG. It yields the protein CASSQGQGRHE. The whole CDR3 reads CASSQGQGRHEQYF.

Comment on this clone: The read gets to within 3 residues of the CDR3 end, and the germline J gene fills in the rest. The V and J genes are TRBV5-1 and TRBJ1-1, with D unresolved. Germline-derived CDR1 and CDR2 are SGHRS and YFSETQ. The CDR3 spans 13 residues. V was pared by 1 base and J by 2 bases, with 6 bases between. The CDR3 is CASSLTLNTEAFF. The DNA read from the CDR3 is TGCGCCAGCAGCTTGACACTAAACACTGAA. Variable domain in full (rest from reference TRBV5-1 and TRBJ1-1): KAGVTQTPRYLIKTRGQQVTLSCSPISGHRSVSWYQQTPGQGLQFLFEYFSETQRNKGNFPGRFSGRQFSNSRSEMNVSTLELGDSALYLCASSLTLNTEAFFGQGTRLTVV.

Details on this clone: Coverage ceases 3 residues before the CDR3 finishes, and the germline J gene fills in the end. The chain employs TRBV20-1 and TRBJ2-5; the match to TRBD2 covers 7 bases. Trimming removed 3 bases from V and 5 bases from J; junction bases left unmatched: 6. In germline, CDR1 is DFQATT, CDR2 SNEGSKA (reference sequence). The CDR3 consists of 13 residues. This CDR3 reads CSARWGGEETQYF. The sequenced part of the CDR3 DNA is TGCAGTGCTAGGTGGGGAGGGGAGGAGACC.